The 13 T cell receptor beta chains below come from one sample, sequenced in a study of T-cell reconstitution after alpha-beta-depleted transplantation in children. TCRbeta library construction was performed incorporating unique molecular identifiers. TCRdb re-analysed the PCR reads in MiXCR, keeping a single row per CDR3 protein. The table lists about 260,000 distinct CDR3 sequences, approximately 8% of them singletons. This material consisted of PBMCs, mostly from graft donor cells, taken 180 days after TCRalphabeta/CD19-depleted stem cell transplant. Receptors originate from a male patient under 18 who had a stem cell transplant for acute lymphoblastic leukemia, so the T cells may come from the graft donor.

Many counts were recorded for this clonotype. The J gene is TRBJ1-1, the V gene TRBV7-2; D call uncertain. The CDR3 runs 13 residues. Germline loops: CDR1 SGHTA, CDR2 FQGNSA. V lost 0 bases and J lost 8, with 10 bases in between. The CDR3 here is CASSLARETEAFF. The CDR3 nucleotides read TGTGCCAGCAGCTTAGCGAGGGAGACGGAAGCTTTCTTT.

This clonotype was seen many times. The limits of the CDR3 on the DNA are not certain, so only TCRdb's listed CDR3 is given. This chain uses TRBV12-3 or TRBV12-4 with TRBJ2-2; the D call TRBD2 from the table was never checked on the DNA. Both ends counted, the CDR3 spans 18 residues. CDR3 sequence reads: CASSSSTSGRGNTGELFF.

This clonotype showed up many times. This rearrangement joins TRBV12-5 to TRBJ1-1, with D unclear. The CDR3 totals 13 residues. Trimming took 2 bases from V and 5 from J, leaving 9 bases between them. Germline V lookup: CDR1 LGHNT, CDR2 FRNRAP. The CDR3 loop is CASGLYGSTEAFF. Here the CDR3 DNA reads TGTGCTAGTGGTTTGTACGGTTCAACTGAAGCTTTCTTT.

This clonotype was found once. This may be a read error: a much more frequent sequence differs by one nucleotide. The rearrangement links TRBV25-1 to TRBJ1-4, with 7 positions matching TRBD1. Germline CDR1 is MGHDK and CDR2 is SYGVNS. This CDR3 comprises 15 residues. CDR3 loop: CASSEDTGANENLFF. The DNA for the CDR3 is TGTGCCAGCAGTGAAGATACAGGGGCTAATGAAAACCTGTTTTTT.

The sample holds many counts of this clonotype. This sequence joins TRBV10-3 and TRBJ2-7; weak D call: TRBD2 (6 bases). Germline CDR1 and CDR2: ENHRY and SYGVKD. This CDR3 is 13 amino acids long. Trimming took off 6 bases at V and 4 bases at J, with 13 bases between the two ends. CDR3 DNA: TGTGCCATCAGCCTGGAGGGGATATACGAGCAGTACTTC. Encoded protein: CAISLEGIYEQYF.

This clonotype was picked up many times. J is TRBJ2-6 and V is TRBV4-2; D gene uncertain. Germline V gene lookup returns CDR1 LGHNA and CDR2 YNFKEQ. The V and J ends lost 3 bases and 1 base respectively, with 10 bases between them. The CDR3 runs to 16 residues. The CDR3 coding sequence is TGTGCCAGCAGCCATATAGGGATTTCTGGGGCCAACGTCCTGACTTTC. It yields the protein CASSHIGISGANVLTF.

This clonotype was found many times. The CDR3 DNA is TGTGCCAGCCACCCGAGGGGGTGGTACGAGCAGTACTTC. This sequence encodes CASHPRGWYEQYF. This chain connects TRBV5-6 to TRBJ2-7; D is possibly TRBD1 (6 bases). The germline gives CDR1 SGHDT, CDR2 YYEEEE. Trimming pared 7 bases from V and 4 bases from J, leaving 15 bases between. CDR3 size: 13 residues. Full variable domain (remainder filled in from reference TRBV5-6 and TRBJ2-7): DAGVTQSPTHLIKTRGQQVTLRCSPKSGHDTVSWYQQALGQGPQFIFQYYEEEERQRGNFPDRFSGHQFPNYSSELNVNALLLGDSALYLCASHPRGWYEQYFGPGTRLTVT.

This clonotype has ten or more counts. The chain joins TRBV10-1 to TRBJ2-7; D remains ambiguous. Trimming removed 10 bases from V and 0 bases from J, with 10 bases in between. Per the germline V gene, CDR1 is WNHNN and CDR2 is SYGVQD (reference sequence). CDR3 length: 12 residues. The CDR3, as DNA: TGCGCCACCGGAAAGAGCTCCTACGAGCAGTACTTC. Translation: CATGKSSYEQYF.

This clonotype was observed many times. The V and J genes are TRBV4-3 and TRBJ2-7; D is perhaps TRBD2 (6 bases). The germline V gene encodes CDR1 LGHNA and CDR2 YSLEER. The CDR3 runs to 15 residues. The V gene lost 4 bases and the J gene lost 0 bases, with 13 bases spanning the gap. DNA for the CDR3: TGCGCCAGCAGCCCTGAGCGGGTTAGCTCCTACGAGCAGTACTTC. Translating it yields CASSPERVSSYEQYF.

This clonotype was picked up many times. The V and J genes are TRBV9 and TRBJ2-1; 7 positions match TRBD2. The germline CDR1 and CDR2 sequences are SGDLS and YYNGEE. The CDR3 contains 13 residues. J was trimmed by 10 bases and V by 0 bases; bases with no gene match: 4. This chain's CDR3 is CASSVDPGGEQFF. CDR3 DNA: TGTGCCAGCAGCGTAGACCCCGGGGGGGAGCAGTTCTTC.

This clonotype has a count of ten or more. This CDR3 reads CASTRRTGGGGSPLHF. For the CDR3, the DNA is TGTGCCAGCACCCGAAGGACAGGGGGCGGAGGATCACCCCTCCACTTT. The chain is built from TRBV5-6 and TRBJ1-6; TRBD1 matches 11 bases. V was pared by 6 bases and J by 10 bases, with 12 bases of the junction left unmatched. CDR1 SGHDT and CDR2 YYEEEE come from the germline V gene. CDR3 length: 16 amino acids. The entire variable domain, with the rest obtained from reference TRBV5-6 and TRBJ1-6, is as follows: DAGVTQSPTHLIKTRGQQVTLRCSPKSGHDTVSWYQQALGQGPQFIFQYYEEEERQRGNFPDRFSGHQFPNYSSELNVNALLLGDSALYLCASTRRTGGGGSPLHFGNGTRLTVT.

This clonotype was detected a few times. CDR3 residues: CSASPLGGARVNEQFF. The CDR3 DNA follows: TGCAGTGCTTCCCCATTGGGGGGGGCGCGGGTAAATGAGCAGTTCTTC. The chain recombines TRBV20-1 with TRBJ2-1; D may be TRBD2 (7 bases). The V gene's germline CDR1 is DFQATT and CDR2 SNEGSKA (reference sequence). The CDR3 totals 16 residues. V lost 5 bases, J lost 7 bases, and 24 bases lay in between.

The rearrangement uses TRBV6-1 and TRBJ2-7, with a weak D call TRBD1 (6 bases). Germline values: CDR1 MNHNS, CDR2 SASEGT. V was trimmed by 6 bases and J by 6 bases, leaving 21 bases between them. This CDR3 contains 15 residues. CDR3 coding DNA: TGTGCCAGCAGGGACCACAGGGTATTTTCCGGCGAGCAGTACTTC. Translation gives CASRDHRVFSGEQYF.